Here is one T cell receptor beta chain with its context. The data were obtained in a study of identical twins. Carrying unique molecular identifiers, the cDNA also gained a universal primer site through template switching. TCRdb ran MiXCR on the 5' RACE reads and lists one entry per CDR3 protein. The sample has 500,000 or so distinct CDR3 sequences, about 14% seen once. This CDR3 contains 15 residues. The V gene's germline CDR1 is SGHAT and CDR2 FQNNGV. The junction had 9 bases not matched to a gene; V was cut back by 5 bases and J by 5 bases. This same sample was also taken into another study, of yellow fever vaccine responses in identical twins.

Material: CD4+ T cells sorted from blood. V and J are TRBV11-2 and TRBJ2-1, with 7 bases that match TRBD1. The receptor was isolated from a woman in her late teens or twenties in good health. The CDR3 loop is CASSPGQVNHNEQFF. For the CDR3, the DNA is TGTGCCAGCAGCCCCGGACAGGTAAACCACAATGAGCAGTTCTTC.